A selection of T cell receptor beta chains follows, all from one sample in a study of CD8 T cells in Susac syndrome. In TCRdb, the immunoSEQ multiplex PCR reads were re-called with MiXCR into one record per CDR3 protein. The sample records about 210,000 distinct CDR3 sequences, 95% being singletons. Sequencing was done on a sample of CD4+ T cells from PBMCs. All receptors come from a human donor with multiple sclerosis. CDR3s include the opening cysteine and the closing phenylalanine or tryptophan. Each record gives: J gene, D gene, clone size, V gene, CDR3 DNA, CDR3 protein. D genes are given only for firm matches. Part of the rows lack a size; the others show once, few, many or a class for expanded clones.

j_gene: TRBJ1-2; d_gene: .; abundance: .; v_gene: TRBV29-1; CDR3nt: TGCAGCGTTGAGGTCACGGGCGGCGGCTACACCTTC; CDR3aa: CSVEVTGGGYTF
j_gene: TRBJ2-3; d_gene: .; abundance: .; v_gene: TRBV3-1; CDR3nt: TGTGCCAGCAGCCAAGGGACAATCTCTAGCACAGATACGCAGTATTTT; CDR3aa: CASSQGTISSTDTQYF
j_gene: TRBJ2-1; d_gene: TRBD2; abundance: once; v_gene: TRBV9; CDR3nt: TGTGCCAGCAGCGTAGCTACGCCTAGCGGGGCTATGAGCTCCTACAATGAGCAGTTCTTC; CDR3aa: CASSVATPSGAMSSYNEQFF
j_gene: TRBJ2-3; d_gene: .; abundance: .; v_gene: TRBV20-1; CDR3nt: TGCAGTGCTAGCACACCTACAGATACGCAGTATTTT; CDR3aa: CSASTPTDTQYF
j_gene: TRBJ2-3; d_gene: .; abundance: .; v_gene: TRBV6-2/TRBV6-3; CDR3nt: TGTGCCAGCAGTTACTTGGCAGTAACTAGCACAGATACGCAGTATTTT; CDR3aa: CASSYLAVTSTDTQYF
j_gene: TRBJ2-4; d_gene: .; abundance: .; v_gene: TRBV20-1; CDR3nt: TGCAGTGCTAGTTGGGGGATGGACATTCAGTACTTC; CDR3aa: CSASWGMDIQYF
j_gene: TRBJ2-7; d_gene: TRBD2; abundance: .; v_gene: TRBV4-2; CDR3nt: TGTGCCAGCAGCTTACAAAGCGGCAGCGGGGCCTACGAGCAGTACTTC; CDR3aa: CASSLQSGSGAYEQYF
j_gene: TRBJ2-5; d_gene: .; abundance: .; v_gene: TRBV13; CDR3nt: TGTGCCAGCAGCTTTTTTCGTGGACGGTTGCAAGAGACCCAGTACTTC; CDR3aa: CASSFFRGRLQETQYF
j_gene: TRBJ1-4; d_gene: TRBD1; abundance: .; v_gene: TRBV29-1; CDR3nt: TGCAGCGTCGGGACAGGTGACGGTGAAAAACTGTTTTTT; CDR3aa: CSVGTGDGEKLFF
j_gene: TRBJ2-1; d_gene: .; abundance: .; v_gene: TRBV28; CDR3nt: TGTGCCAGCAGAGATACTCAAGATGAGCAGTTCTTC; CDR3aa: CASRDTQDEQFF
j_gene: TRBJ1-1; d_gene: .; abundance: .; v_gene: TRBV9; CDR3nt: TGTGCCAGCAGCGTATCCCCGGACCCTGCGAAAGAAGCTTTCTTT; CDR3aa: CASSVSPDPAKEAFF
j_gene: TRBJ2-2; d_gene: TRBD1; abundance: once; v_gene: TRBV4-1; CDR3nt: TGCGCCAGCAGCCAAGTGCAGGGGGCGGGTAACACCGGGGAGCTGTTTTTT; CDR3aa: CASSQVQGAGNTGELFF
j_gene: TRBJ2-4; d_gene: .; abundance: .; v_gene: TRBV7-2; CDR3nt: TGTGCCAGCAGCACAACAGGGATCGGGGTAACCAAAAACATTCAGTACTTC; CDR3aa: CASSTTGIGVTKNIQYF
j_gene: TRBJ1-2; d_gene: .; abundance: once; v_gene: TRBV5-1; CDR3nt: TGCGCCAGCAGCTTGGGGGAAGGGGGCTACACCTTC; CDR3aa: CASSLGEGGYTF
j_gene: TRBJ2-1; d_gene: .; abundance: .; v_gene: TRBV2; CDR3nt: TGTGCCAGCAGTGGGTTAGCGACACGCGGTCTGGCGTTCTTC; CDR3aa: CASSGLATRGLAFF
j_gene: TRBJ1-6; d_gene: .; abundance: .; v_gene: TRBV7-9; CDR3nt: TGTGCCAGCAGCTTAGTTTTGGGGACGACCTATAATTCACCCCTCCACTTT; CDR3aa: CASSLVLGTTYNSPLHF
j_gene: TRBJ1-2; d_gene: TRBD1; abundance: .; v_gene: TRBV12-3/TRBV12-4; CDR3nt: TGTGCCAGCAGTCCGCCGGGACAGGGCGTGGGTGGCTACACCTTC; CDR3aa: CASSPPGQGVGGYTF
j_gene: TRBJ2-1; d_gene: TRBD2; abundance: .; v_gene: TRBV28; CDR3nt: TGTGCCACCGGAGCGGGACGGGAGCAGTTCTTC; CDR3aa: CATGAGREQFF
j_gene: TRBJ2-7; d_gene: .; abundance: .; v_gene: TRBV20-1; CDR3nt: TGCAGTGCTAGAGAACCCACAGGGCCGAACTACGAGCAGTACTTC; CDR3aa: CSAREPTGPNYEQYF
j_gene: TRBJ2-5; d_gene: TRBD2; abundance: .; v_gene: TRBV5-1; CDR3nt: TGCGCCAGCAGCTTGGTTCCCCGACTAGCGGAAGAGACCCAGTACTTC; CDR3aa: CASSLVPRLAEETQYF
j_gene: TRBJ2-1; d_gene: .; abundance: .; v_gene: TRBV30; CDR3nt: TGTGCCTGGAGTCGTGGGGAGAGCTCCTACAATGAGCAGTTCTTC; CDR3aa: CAWSRGESSYNEQFF
j_gene: TRBJ2-1; d_gene: TRBD2; abundance: .; v_gene: TRBV27; CDR3nt: TGTGCCAGCAGCTCACCGGGACTAGTGAGTTTCGAGCAGTTCTTC; CDR3aa: CASSSPGLVSFEQFF
j_gene: TRBJ1-1; d_gene: .; abundance: .; v_gene: TRBV7-6; CDR3nt: TGTGCCAGCAGCTTAGGTGGTCAGGCCACTGAAGCTTTCTTT; CDR3aa: CASSLGGQATEAFF
j_gene: TRBJ2-2; d_gene: .; abundance: .; v_gene: TRBV3-1; CDR3nt: TGTGCCAGCAGCCCCTTGGGGCAGACCGGGGAGCTGTTTTTT; CDR3aa: CASSPLGQTGELFF
j_gene: TRBJ2-7; d_gene: .; abundance: .; v_gene: TRBV12-3/TRBV12-4; CDR3nt: TGTGCCAGCAGCCTCAGGGTAGGGCGCGAGCAGTACTTC; CDR3aa: CASSLRVGREQYF
j_gene: TRBJ1-1; d_gene: .; abundance: .; v_gene: TRBV18; CDR3nt: TGTGCCAGCTCAACGGGACGGATGCCCTGGGAAGCTTTCTTT; CDR3aa: CASSTGRMPWEAFF
j_gene: TRBJ1-1; d_gene: .; abundance: .; v_gene: TRBV29-1; CDR3nt: TGCAGCGTTCGGGGCGTTATGGACACTGAAGCTTTCTTT; CDR3aa: CSVRGVMDTEAFF
j_gene: TRBJ2-7; d_gene: .; abundance: .; v_gene: TRBV29-1; CDR3nt: TGCAGCGTTGGGGAAGTCGGCGAGCAGTACTTC; CDR3aa: CSVGEVGEQYF
j_gene: TRBJ1-2; d_gene: .; abundance: .; v_gene: TRBV30; CDR3nt: TGTGCCTGGAGTCCGGGGACGCCAGCTAACTATGGCTACACCTTC; CDR3aa: CAWSPGTPANYGYTF